These 22 T cell receptor beta chains were all obtained from the same sample, sequenced in a study of early T cells in non-severe SARS-CoV-2 infection. TCRdb recomputed calls from the 5' RACE reads with MiXCR, one row per CDR3 protein. The sample lists about 58,000 distinct CDR3 sequences; over 9.5% were seen once. The sample was whole blood. These receptors were taken from an adult who was a healthcare worker with PCR-confirmed SARS-CoV-2 infection or an uninfected control (not recorded which).

This chain uses TRBV9 with TRBJ2-2; D gene uncertain. V lost 4 bases to trimming and J lost 2 bases, with 9 bases between them. The CDR3 is 14 amino acids. Germline CDR1 reads SGDLS; CDR2 reads YYNGEE. The CDR3 DNA follows: TGTGCCAGCAGCCGGGCAGTTAACACCGGGGAGCTGTTTTTT. Protein sequence: CASSRAVNTGELFF.

The chain uses TRBV20-1 and TRBJ2-3, with TRBD1 as a possible D gene (6 bases). V gave up 8 bases and J gave up 0 bases, with 21 bases separating them. Germline CDR1 DFQATT, CDR2 SNEGSKA (reference sequence). The CDR3 is 16 residues long. CDR3 amino acids: CSPYTPGQRSTDTQYF. The CDR3 DNA follows: TGCAGTCCCTATACACCGGGACAACGAAGCACAGATACGCAGTATTTT.

The chain has TRBV7-9 and TRBJ2-1, with 11 bases that match TRBD1. The CDR3 has 14 amino acids. Losses at the gene ends were 3 bases for V and 9 bases for J; bases not matched to a gene: 4. Germline-derived CDR1 and CDR2 are SEHNR and FQNEAQ (reference sequence). The DNA for the CDR3 is TGTGCCAGCAGCTTCGGACAGGGGGCGGGTGAGCAGTTCTTC. Its protein is CASSFGQGAGEQFF.

This clonotype occurred many times. The V call is TRBV18, the J call TRBJ1-1; weak D call: TRBD1 (6 bases). Germline assignment: CDR1 KGHSH and CDR2 LQKENI. The CDR3 consists of 18 residues. Trimming shortened V by 3 bases and J by 4 bases, and 24 bases separated the two germline ends. CDR3 nucleotides: TGTGCCAGCTCACCTCGGCAGGGGAGGACGAGTGTAGCCACTGAAGCTTTCTTT. Amino acid sequence: CASSPRQGRTSVATEAFF.

The rearrangement links TRBV18 to TRBJ1-3, with a possible D match to TRBD1 (6 bases). The CDR3 has 15 amino acids. From germline, CDR1 is KGHSH and CDR2 LQKENI. V lost 3 bases and J 0 bases, leaving 9 bases between the germline ends. As DNA, the CDR3 is TGTGCCAGCTCACCCCTGGACAGCTCTGGAAACACCATATATTTT. Protein product: CASSPLDSSGNTIYF. Full variable domain (outside the CDR3, taken from reference TRBV18 and TRBJ1-3): NAGVMQNPRHLVRRRGQEARLRCSPMKGHSHVYWYRQLPEEGLKFMVYLQKENIIDESGMPKERFSAEFPKEGPSILRIQQVVRGDSAAYFCASSPLDSSGNTIYFGEGSWLTVV.

The sample holds many counts of this clonotype. The CDR3 is CSAGRGHYEQYF. The CDR3 DNA reads as TGCAGTGCAGGGCGGGGTCACTACGAGCAGTACTTC. This sequence joins TRBV20-1 and TRBJ2-7; D might be TRBD2 (6 bases). CDR3 length equals 12 residues. The germline V gene has CDR1 DFQATT and CDR2 SNEGSKA (reference sequence). Trimming cost V 6 bases and J 3 bases, with 12 bases left between them.

This clonotype showed up many times. This chain uses TRBV30 with TRBJ2-2; no definite D call. The CDR3 has 14 amino acids. V was shortened by 4 bases and J by 1 base, with 10 bases between the two germline ends. The germline V gene has CDR1 GTSNPN and CDR2 SVGIG (reference sequence). CDR3 sequence reads: CAWNFRVNTGELFF. The CDR3 nucleotides read TGTGCCTGGAACTTTCGGGTGAACACCGGGGAGCTGTTTTTT.

This clonotype was seen many times. The chain joins TRBV11-2 to TRBJ2-3, with TRBD2 matching over 13 bases. This CDR3 is 18 amino acids long. V trimming: 2 bases; J trimming: 3 bases; junction bases outside the gene matches: 8. Germline CDR1 and CDR2: SGHAT and FQNNGV. CDR3: CASSLTGLAGTWTDTQYF. The CDR3 DNA follows: TGTGCCAGCAGCTTAACGGGACTAGCGGGGACTTGGACAGATACGCAGTATTTT.

The chain couples TRBV11-1 to TRBJ2-5; no clear D. The length of the CDR3 is 12 residues. Trimming removed 7 bases from V and 2 bases from J, with 8 bases in between. Germline-derived CDR1 and CDR2 are SGHAT and FQDESV (reference sequence). CDR3 in DNA: TGTGCCAGCAATGCCGCTCAAGAGACCCAGTACTTC. It codes for CASNAAQETQYF.

This clonotype was seen a few times. V usage is TRBV4-2 and J usage is TRBJ1-2; TRBD1 is a possible D gene (6 bases). V was cut by 2 bases and J by 3 bases, with 22 bases left in between. The CDR3 spans 18 residues. In germline, CDR1 is LGHNA, CDR2 YNFKEQ. The CDR3 loop is CASSQLRGGDFVDYGYTF. The CDR3 DNA is TGTGCCAGCAGCCAACTTAGAGGGGGGGACTTTGTAGACTATGGCTACACCTTC.

The V call is TRBV12-3 or TRBV12-4, the J call TRBJ1-1; no definite D call. The CDR3 is 13 residues long. With 3 bases removed from V and 3 bases from J, the gap between germline ends came to 8 bases. The CDR3 region has the DNA TGTGCCAGCAGTTTTAACGGTCACACTGAAGCTTTCTTT. It encodes CASSFNGHTEAFF.

This clonotype was found a few times. This chain links TRBV11-2 with TRBJ2-7, with TRBD1 matching over 10 bases. Germline values: CDR1 SGHAT, CDR2 FQNNGV. The CDR3 runs to 14 residues. Germline trimming cut 3 bases from V and 2 bases from J; bases unmatched to any gene: 1. In nucleotides, the CDR3 is TGTGCCAGCAGCTTCGGGACAGGGGCCTACGAGCAGTACTTC. Amino acid sequence: CASSFGTGAYEQYF.

This clonotype was detected only a few times. This chain connects TRBV2 to TRBJ2-3; D gene ambiguous. CDR1 is SNHLY and CDR2 is FYNNEI in the germline V gene. V lost 2 bases and J lost 0, with 3 bases in between. The CDR3 length is 13 residues. As DNA, the CDR3 is TGTGCCAGCAGTGAAACTAGCACAGATACGCAGTATTTT. Residues: CASSETSTDTQYF.

The chain employs TRBV30 and TRBJ2-1, with TRBD2 matching 7 bases. The ends lost 1 base at V and 0 bases at J; junction bases unmatched: 6. Germline-derived CDR1 and CDR2 are GTSNPN and SVGIG (reference sequence). CDR3 size: 16 residues. The DNA for the CDR3 is TGTGCCTGGAGTGCTTTATCGGGAGGCTCCTACAATGAGCAGTTCTTC. It yields the protein CAWSALSGGSYNEQFF.

This clonotype was counted between two and nine times. V and J are TRBV6-2 or TRBV6-3 and TRBJ2-3; D may be TRBD1 (6 bases). V was pared by 5 bases and J by 0 bases, with 12 bases between. There are 15 residues in the CDR3. The germline V gene has CDR1 MNHEY and CDR2 SVGEGT. In nucleotides, the CDR3 is TGTGCCAGCAGTAATCGACAGGCTAGCACAGATACGCAGTATTTT. Translated, it gives CASSNRQASTDTQYF.

This clonotype occurred many times. The V gene is TRBV11-2, the J gene TRBJ1-5; maybe TRBD1 (5 bases). V was trimmed by 1 base and J by 2 bases, leaving 6 bases between them. CDR1 and CDR2 from the germline V gene are SGHAT and FQNNGV. The CDR3 consists of 14 residues. DNA for the CDR3: TGTGCCAGCAGCTTAGGCAGGGGCAATCAGCCCCAGCATTTT. Protein product: CASSLGRGNQPQHF.

This clonotype was detected only a few times. The CDR3 region has the DNA TGTGCCAGCAGTCCAACTTCCTACGAGCAGTACTTC. Protein product: CASSPTSYEQYF. The rearrangement joins TRBV12-3 or TRBV12-4 to TRBJ2-7; no clear D. The CDR3 covers 12 residues. Trimming cost V 5 bases and J 1 base, with 6 bases left between them.

This chain links TRBV19 with TRBJ1-1, with 7 bases fitting TRBD1. The CDR3 runs to 17 residues. Germline CDR1 LNHDA, CDR2 SQIVND (reference sequence). V lost 6 bases, J lost 4 bases, and 17 bases stayed unmatched. CDR3 amino acids: CASSTGVRRGKSTEAFF. The CDR3 nucleotides read TGTGCCAGTAGCACAGGGGTTCGGAGGGGAAAGAGCACTGAAGCTTTCTTT.

This sequence joins TRBV6-1 and TRBJ1-1; 10 bases agree with TRBD1. CDR1 MNHNS and CDR2 SASEGT come from the germline V gene. The CDR3 runs to 12 residues. Losses at the gene ends were 6 bases for V and 8 bases for J; bases not matched to a gene: 3. In DNA, the CDR3 is TGTGCCAGCAGGATGGGACAGGGGGAAGCTTTCTTT. This encodes CASRMGQGEAFF.

This clonotype came up many times. The V gene is TRBV5-1, the J gene TRBJ2-7; 7 bases line up with TRBD1. The CDR3 is 14 amino acids. After removal of 4 bases from V and 0 bases from J, the junction contained 4 bases not matched to a gene. The germline V gene encodes CDR1 SGHRS and CDR2 YFSETQ. The chain's CDR3 is CASSLDRVSYEQYF. The CDR3 nucleotides are TGCGCCAGCAGCCTCGACAGGGTCTCCTACGAGCAGTACTTC.

This clonotype was seen ten or more times. The chain carries TRBV11-2 and TRBJ2-7; D is uncertain. CDR1 and CDR2 from the germline V gene are SGHAT and FQNNGV. The CDR3 consists of 16 residues. The V end lost 7 bases, the J end lost 2 bases, and 21 bases lay between the germline ends. CDR3 residues: CASNPRGVRRTYEQYF. In DNA form, the CDR3 reads TGTGCCAGCAACCCTCGTGGAGTGCGGCGAACCTACGAGCAGTACTTC.

This clonotype was recorded a few times. This chain joins TRBV5-1 and TRBJ1-1; no definite D call. The germline V gene has CDR1 SGHRS and CDR2 YFSETQ. Deletions cut 2 bases from V and 2 bases from J, with 13 bases between. The CDR3 has 15 amino acids. The CDR3, as DNA: TGCGCCAGCAGCTTAACGGGGTCGGGAAACACTGAAGCTTTCTTT. Its protein is CASSLTGSGNTEAFF.